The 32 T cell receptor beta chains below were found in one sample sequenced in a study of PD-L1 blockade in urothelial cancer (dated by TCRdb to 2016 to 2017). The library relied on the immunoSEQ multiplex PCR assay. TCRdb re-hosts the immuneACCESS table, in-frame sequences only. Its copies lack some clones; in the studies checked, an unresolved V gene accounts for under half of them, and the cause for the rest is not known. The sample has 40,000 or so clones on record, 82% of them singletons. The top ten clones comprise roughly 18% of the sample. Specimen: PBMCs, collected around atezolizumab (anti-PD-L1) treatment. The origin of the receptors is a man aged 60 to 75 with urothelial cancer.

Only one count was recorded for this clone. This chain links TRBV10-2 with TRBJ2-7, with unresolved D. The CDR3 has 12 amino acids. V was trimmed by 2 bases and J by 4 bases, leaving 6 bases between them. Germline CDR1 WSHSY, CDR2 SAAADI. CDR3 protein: CASSELEYEQYF. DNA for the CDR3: TGCGCCAGCAGTGAGCTGGAGTACGAGCAGTACTTC.

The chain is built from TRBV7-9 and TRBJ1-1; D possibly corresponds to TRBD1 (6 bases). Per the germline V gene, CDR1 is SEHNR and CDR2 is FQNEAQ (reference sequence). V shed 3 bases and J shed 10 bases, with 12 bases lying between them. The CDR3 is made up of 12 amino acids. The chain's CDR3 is CASSLTAGAAFF. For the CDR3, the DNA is TGTGCCAGCAGCTTGACGGCAGGGGCAGCTTTCTTT.

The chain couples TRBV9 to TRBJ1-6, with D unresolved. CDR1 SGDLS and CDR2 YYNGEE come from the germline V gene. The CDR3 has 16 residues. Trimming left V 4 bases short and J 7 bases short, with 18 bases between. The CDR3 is CASSQHPTGLNSPLHF. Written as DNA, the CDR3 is TGTGCCAGCAGCCAACACCCTACGGGGTTGAATTCACCCCTCCACTTT.

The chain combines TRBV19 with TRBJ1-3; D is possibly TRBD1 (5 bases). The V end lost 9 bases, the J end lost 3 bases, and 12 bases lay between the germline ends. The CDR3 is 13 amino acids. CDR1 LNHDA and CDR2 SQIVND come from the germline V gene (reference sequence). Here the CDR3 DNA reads TGTGCCAGCAAGTACGGGGGTGGAAACACCATATATTTT. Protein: CASKYGGGNTIYF.

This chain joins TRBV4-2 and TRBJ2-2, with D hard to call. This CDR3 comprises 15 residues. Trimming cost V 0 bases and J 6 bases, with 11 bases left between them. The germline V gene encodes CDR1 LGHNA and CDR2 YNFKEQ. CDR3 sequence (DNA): TGTGCCAGCAGCCAAGATCAAAGCGTTGCCGGGGAGCTGTTTTTT. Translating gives CASSQDQSVAGELFF.

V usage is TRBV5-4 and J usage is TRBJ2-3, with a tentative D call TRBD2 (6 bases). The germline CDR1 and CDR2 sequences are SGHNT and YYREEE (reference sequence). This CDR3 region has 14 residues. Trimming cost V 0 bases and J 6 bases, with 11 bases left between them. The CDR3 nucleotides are TGTGCCAGCAGCTTGGCCGCCCGGGGGGATACGCAGTATTTT. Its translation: CASSLAARGDTQYF.

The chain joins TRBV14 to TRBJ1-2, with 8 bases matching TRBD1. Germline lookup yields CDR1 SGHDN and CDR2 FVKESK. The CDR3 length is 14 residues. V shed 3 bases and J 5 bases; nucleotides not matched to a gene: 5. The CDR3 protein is CASSQITGGYGYTF. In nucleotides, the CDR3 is TGTGCCAGCAGCCAGATTACAGGGGGATATGGCTACACCTTC.

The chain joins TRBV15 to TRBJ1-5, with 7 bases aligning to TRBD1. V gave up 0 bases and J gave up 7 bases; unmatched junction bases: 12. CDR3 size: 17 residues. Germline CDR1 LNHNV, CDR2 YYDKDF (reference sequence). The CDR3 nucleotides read TGTGCCACCAGCAGAGATTCCCCGACAGGGCACACACAGCCCCAGCATTTT. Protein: CATSRDSPTGHTQPQHF.

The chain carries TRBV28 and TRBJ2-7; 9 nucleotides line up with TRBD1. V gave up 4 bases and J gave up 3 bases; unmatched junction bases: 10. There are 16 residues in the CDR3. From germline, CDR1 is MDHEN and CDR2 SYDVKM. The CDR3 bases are TGTGCCAGCAGTTCAGCACAGGGGGCTATATACTACGAGCAGTACTTC. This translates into CASSSAQGAIYYEQYF.

CDR3 DNA: TGCGCCAGCAGCCAGGGGCTTTTCGTTGTGGCGGGGGCCCAAGAGACCCAGTACTTC. Protein product: CASSQGLFVVAGAQETQYF. The genes are TRBV4-1 and TRBJ2-5, with D perhaps TRBD2 (7 bases). V was cut by 3 bases and J by 1 base, with 24 bases left in between. Per germline, CDR1 MGHRA and CDR2 YSYEKL. This CDR3 spans 19 amino acids.

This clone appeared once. As DNA, the CDR3 is TGTGCCAGCAGTGAACAGGACAATCAGCCCCAGCATTTT. Translation: CASSEQDNQPQHF. The chain combines TRBV6-1 with TRBJ1-5, with no clear D. CDR1 MNHNS and CDR2 SASEGT come from the germline V gene. There are 13 residues in the CDR3. V was trimmed by 2 bases and J by 3 bases, leaving 5 bases between them.

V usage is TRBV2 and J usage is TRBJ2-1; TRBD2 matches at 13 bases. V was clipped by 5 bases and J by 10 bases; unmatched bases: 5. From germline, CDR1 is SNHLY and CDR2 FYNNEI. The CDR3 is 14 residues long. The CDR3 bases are TGTGCCAGCAGTCCTTGGACTAGCGGGGGCGAGCAGTTCTTC. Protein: CASSPWTSGGEQFF.

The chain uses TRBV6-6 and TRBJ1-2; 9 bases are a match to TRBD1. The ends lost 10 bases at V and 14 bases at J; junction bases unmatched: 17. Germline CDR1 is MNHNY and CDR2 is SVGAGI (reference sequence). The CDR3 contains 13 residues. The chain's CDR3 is CATFKGQGAQGTF. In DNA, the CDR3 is TGTGCCACCTTTAAGGGACAGGGTGCCCAAGGGACCTTC.

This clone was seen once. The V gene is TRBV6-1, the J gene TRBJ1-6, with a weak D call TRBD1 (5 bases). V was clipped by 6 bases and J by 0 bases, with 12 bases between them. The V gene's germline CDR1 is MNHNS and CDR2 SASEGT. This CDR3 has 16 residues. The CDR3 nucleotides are TGTGCCAGCAGAGAACAGGCGAGCTCCTATAATTCACCCCTCCACTTT. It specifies CASREQASSYNSPLHF.

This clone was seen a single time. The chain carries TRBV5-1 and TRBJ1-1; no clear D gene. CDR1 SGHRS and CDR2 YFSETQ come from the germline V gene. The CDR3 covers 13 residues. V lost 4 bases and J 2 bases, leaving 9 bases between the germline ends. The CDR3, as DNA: TGCGCCAGCAGCCAGACAACAAACACTGAAGCTTTCTTT. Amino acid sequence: CASSQTTNTEAFF.

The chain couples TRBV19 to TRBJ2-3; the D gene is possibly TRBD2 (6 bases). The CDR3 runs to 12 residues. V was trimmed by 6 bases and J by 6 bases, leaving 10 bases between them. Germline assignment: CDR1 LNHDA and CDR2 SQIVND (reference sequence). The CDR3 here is CASRAGGDTQYF. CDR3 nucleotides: TGTGCCAGTAGGGCTGGAGGGGATACGCAGTATTTT.

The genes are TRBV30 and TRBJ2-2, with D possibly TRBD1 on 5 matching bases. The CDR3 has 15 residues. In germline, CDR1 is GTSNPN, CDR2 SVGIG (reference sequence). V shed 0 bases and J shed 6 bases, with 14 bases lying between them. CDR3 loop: CAWSVGWAGSGELFF. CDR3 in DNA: TGTGCCTGGAGTGTAGGGTGGGCAGGGTCCGGGGAGCTGTTTTTT.

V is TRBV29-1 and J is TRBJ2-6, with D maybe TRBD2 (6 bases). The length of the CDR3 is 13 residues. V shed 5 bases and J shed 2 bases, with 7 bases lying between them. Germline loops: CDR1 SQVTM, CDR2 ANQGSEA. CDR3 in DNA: TGCAGCGTTACGGGGGCTGGGGCCAACGTCCTGACTTTC. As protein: CSVTGAGANVLTF.

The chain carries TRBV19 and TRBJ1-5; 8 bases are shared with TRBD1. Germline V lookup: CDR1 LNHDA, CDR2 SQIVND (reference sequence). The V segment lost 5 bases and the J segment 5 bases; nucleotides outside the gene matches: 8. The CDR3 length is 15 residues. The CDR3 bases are TGTGCCAGTAGTCCGGACAGGGAGAAAGATCAGCCCCAGCATTTT. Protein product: CASSPDREKDQPQHF.

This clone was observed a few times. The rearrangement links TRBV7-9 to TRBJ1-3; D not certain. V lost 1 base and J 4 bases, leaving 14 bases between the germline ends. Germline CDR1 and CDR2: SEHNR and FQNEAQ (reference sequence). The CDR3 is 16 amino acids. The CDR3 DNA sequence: TGTGCCAGCAGCTTAGTGTCGGGGAAGGAGGGAAACACCATATATTTT. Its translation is CASSLVSGKEGNTIYF. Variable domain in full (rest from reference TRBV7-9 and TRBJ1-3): DTGVSQNPRHKITKRGQNVTFRCDPISEHNRLYWYRQTLGQGPEFLTYFQNEAQLEKSRLLSDRFSAERPKGSFSTLEIQRTEQGDSAMYLCASSLVSGKEGNTIYFGEGSWLTVV.

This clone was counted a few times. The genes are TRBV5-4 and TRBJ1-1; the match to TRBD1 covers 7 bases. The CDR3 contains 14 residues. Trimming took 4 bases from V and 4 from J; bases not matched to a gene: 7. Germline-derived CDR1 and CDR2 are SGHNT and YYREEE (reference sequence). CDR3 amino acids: CASSAGQESTEAFF. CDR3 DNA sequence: TGTGCCAGCAGCGCTGGACAGGAGAGCACTGAAGCTTTCTTT.

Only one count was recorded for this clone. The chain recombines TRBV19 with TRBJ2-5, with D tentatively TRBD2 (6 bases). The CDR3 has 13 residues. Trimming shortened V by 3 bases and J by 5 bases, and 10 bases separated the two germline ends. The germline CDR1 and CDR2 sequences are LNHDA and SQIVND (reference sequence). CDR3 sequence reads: CASSMSGLETQYF. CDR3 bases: TGTGCCAGTAGTATGAGCGGGCTGGAGACCCAGTACTTC.

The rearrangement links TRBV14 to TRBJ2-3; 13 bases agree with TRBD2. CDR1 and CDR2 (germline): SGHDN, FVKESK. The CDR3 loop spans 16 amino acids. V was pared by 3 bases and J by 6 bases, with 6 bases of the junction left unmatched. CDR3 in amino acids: CASSHTSGGAGDTQYF. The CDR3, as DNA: TGTGCCAGCAGCCATACTAGCGGGGGGGCCGGGGATACGCAGTATTTT.

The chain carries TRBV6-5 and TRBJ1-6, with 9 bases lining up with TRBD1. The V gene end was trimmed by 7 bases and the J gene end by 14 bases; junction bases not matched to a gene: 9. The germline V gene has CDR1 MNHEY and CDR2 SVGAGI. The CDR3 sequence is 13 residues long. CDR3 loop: CASTPDRGISLHF. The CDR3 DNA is TGTGCCAGCACCCCGGACAGGGGCATATCCCTCCACTTT.

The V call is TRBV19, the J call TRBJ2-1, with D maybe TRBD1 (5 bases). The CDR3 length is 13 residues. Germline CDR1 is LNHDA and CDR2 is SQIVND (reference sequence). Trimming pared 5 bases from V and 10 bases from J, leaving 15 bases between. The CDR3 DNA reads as TGTGCCAGTAGTCCCGCTAGGGGCGAGGAGCAGTTCTTC. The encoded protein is CASSPARGEEQFF. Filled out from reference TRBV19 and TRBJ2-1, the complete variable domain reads DGGITQSPKYLFRKEGQNVTLSCEQNLNHDAMYWYRQDPGQGLRLIYYSQIVNDFQKGDIAEGYSVSREKKESFPLTVTSAQKNPTAFYLCASSPARGEEQFFGPGTRLTVL.

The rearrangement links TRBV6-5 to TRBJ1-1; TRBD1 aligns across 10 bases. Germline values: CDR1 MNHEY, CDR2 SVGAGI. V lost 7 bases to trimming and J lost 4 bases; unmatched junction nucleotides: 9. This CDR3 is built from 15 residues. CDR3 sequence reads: CASKGPGQGSTEAFF. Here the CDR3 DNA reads TGTGCCAGCAAGGGACCGGGACAGGGGTCCACTGAAGCTTTCTTT.

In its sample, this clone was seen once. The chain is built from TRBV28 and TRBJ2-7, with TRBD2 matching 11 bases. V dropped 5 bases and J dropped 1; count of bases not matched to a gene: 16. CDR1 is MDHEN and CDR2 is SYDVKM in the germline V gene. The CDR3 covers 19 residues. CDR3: CASSPTHGASGGRSYEQYF. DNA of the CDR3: TGTGCCAGCAGTCCCACGCACGGGGCTAGCGGGGGGCGGTCCTACGAGCAGTACTTC.

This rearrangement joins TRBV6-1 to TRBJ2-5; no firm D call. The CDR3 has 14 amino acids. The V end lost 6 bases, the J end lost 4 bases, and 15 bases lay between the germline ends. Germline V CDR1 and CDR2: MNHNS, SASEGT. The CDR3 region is CASSQERALETQYF. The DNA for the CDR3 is TGTGCCAGCAGCCAAGAGAGAGCATTAGAGACCCAGTACTTC.

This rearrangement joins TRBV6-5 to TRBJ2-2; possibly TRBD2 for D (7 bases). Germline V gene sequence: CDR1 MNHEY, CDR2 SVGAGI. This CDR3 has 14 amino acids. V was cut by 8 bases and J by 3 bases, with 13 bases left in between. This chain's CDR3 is CASRGGGYTGELFF. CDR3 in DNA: TGTGCCAGCCGAGGGGGGGGGTACACCGGGGAGCTGTTTTTT.

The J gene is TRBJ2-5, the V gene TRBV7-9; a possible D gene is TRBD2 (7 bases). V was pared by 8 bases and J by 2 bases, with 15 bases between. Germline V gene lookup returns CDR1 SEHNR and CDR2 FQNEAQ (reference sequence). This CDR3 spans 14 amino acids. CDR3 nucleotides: TGTGCCAGCGTGGGGAGGGACACACAAGAGACCCAGTACTTC. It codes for CASVGRDTQETQYF.

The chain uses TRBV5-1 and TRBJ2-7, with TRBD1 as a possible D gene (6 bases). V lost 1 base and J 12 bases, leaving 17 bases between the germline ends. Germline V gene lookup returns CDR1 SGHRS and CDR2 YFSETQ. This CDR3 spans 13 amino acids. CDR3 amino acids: CASSLNSGAPLYF. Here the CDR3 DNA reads TGCGCCAGCAGCTTGAATTCAGGGGCCCCACTGTACTTC. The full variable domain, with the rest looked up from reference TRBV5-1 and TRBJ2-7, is KAGVTQTPRYLIKTRGQQVTLSCSPISGHRSVSWYQQTPGQGLQFLFEYFSETQRNKGNFPGRFSGRQFSNSRSEMNVSTLELGDSALYLCASSLNSGAPLYFGPGTRLTVT.

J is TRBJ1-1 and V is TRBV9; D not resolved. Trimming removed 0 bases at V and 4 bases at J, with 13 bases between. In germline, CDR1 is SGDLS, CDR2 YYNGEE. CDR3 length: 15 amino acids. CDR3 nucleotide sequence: TGTGCCAGCAGCGTAGATGCGGGAGAGGTCACTGAAGCTTTCTTT. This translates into CASSVDAGEVTEAFF.